Listed below are T cell receptor beta chains from one sample, sequenced in a study of blood T cell repertoires in COVID-19. Sequencing used immunoSEQ multiplex PCR; TCRdb keeps in-frame clones, though not all of them. The sample records about 200,000 clones, 82% being singletons. Specimen: peripheral blood. Receptors were obtained from a woman in her sixties or seventies with COVID-19, enrolled during active disease. The conserved cysteine and the conserved F or W are not part of the CDR3 here. A D gene is named only where the DNA matches it firmly.

j_gene: TRBJ2-7
v_gene: TRBV5-1
d_gene: -
CDR3aa: ASSLAPKAAVSYEQY

j_gene: TRBJ1-1
v_gene: TRBV6-5
d_gene: TRBD1
CDR3aa: ASSWSDRGRSTEAF

j_gene: TRBJ1-1
v_gene: TRBV7-3
d_gene: -
CDR3aa: ASSLSGGTEAF

j_gene: TRBJ2-7
v_gene: TRBV14
d_gene: -
CDR3aa: ASGQSYEQY

j_gene: TRBJ1-2
v_gene: TRBV28
d_gene: TRBD1
CDR3aa: ASSLGPGGGYGYT

j_gene: TRBJ2-2
v_gene: TRBV5-6
d_gene: TRBD1
CDR3aa: ASSFGTGLTGELF

j_gene: TRBJ1-2
v_gene: TRBV28
d_gene: -
CDR3aa: ASSLRGYGYT

j_gene: TRBJ2-1
v_gene: TRBV5-5
d_gene: -
CDR3aa: ASSLTGMSNEQF

j_gene: TRBJ2-1
v_gene: TRBV3-1/TRBV3-2
d_gene: TRBD1
CDR3aa: ASSLGQGLNEQF

j_gene: TRBJ2-7
v_gene: TRBV12-3/TRBV12-4
d_gene: -
CDR3aa: ASSLARAYEQY

j_gene: TRBJ2-5
v_gene: TRBV5-6
d_gene: TRBD1
CDR3aa: ASSLLGQEETQY

j_gene: TRBJ2-3
v_gene: TRBV7-9
d_gene: -
CDR3aa: ASSLLPGTQISTDTQY

j_gene: TRBJ2-5
v_gene: TRBV28
d_gene: -
CDR3aa: ATLTSGSETQY

j_gene: TRBJ1-5
v_gene: TRBV10-3
d_gene: -
CDR3aa: AISEPPLGDSNQPQH

j_gene: TRBJ2-1
v_gene: TRBV14
d_gene: TRBD2
CDR3aa: ASSRLAPIYNEQF

j_gene: TRBJ1-5
v_gene: TRBV19
d_gene: TRBD1
CDR3aa: ASSPGTGRGNQPQH

j_gene: TRBJ1-2
v_gene: TRBV9
d_gene: -
CDR3aa: ASSEGVRALGSYGYT

j_gene: TRBJ2-7
v_gene: TRBV24-1
d_gene: -
CDR3aa: AASTGYGGEQY

j_gene: TRBJ2-3
v_gene: TRBV28
d_gene: TRBD1
CDR3aa: ASSLGTASTDTQY

j_gene: TRBJ2-5
v_gene: TRBV5-4
d_gene: -
CDR3aa: ASSLELQETQY

j_gene: TRBJ1-6
v_gene: TRBV7-3
d_gene: TRBD1
CDR3aa: ASSLGQINSPLH

j_gene: TRBJ1-5
v_gene: TRBV30
d_gene: -
CDR3aa: AWSGGGVNQPQH

j_gene: TRBJ2-5
v_gene: TRBV5-1
d_gene: TRBD2
CDR3aa: ASSLTSGGAAETQY

j_gene: TRBJ1-5
v_gene: TRBV2
d_gene: -
CDR3aa: ASSDRPGGNQPQH

j_gene: TRBJ2-2
v_gene: TRBV7-6
d_gene: TRBD1
CDR3aa: ASSSTGAAGGELF

j_gene: TRBJ2-2
v_gene: TRBV24-1
d_gene: TRBD2
CDR3aa: ATSDPSGTSRTGELF

j_gene: TRBJ1-5
v_gene: TRBV3-1/TRBV3-2
d_gene: -
CDR3aa: ASSPRQRYWGEGSNQPQH

j_gene: TRBJ1-2
v_gene: TRBV4-2
d_gene: -
CDR3aa: ASSQEPHGNYGYT

j_gene: TRBJ1-1
v_gene: TRBV11-2
d_gene: -
CDR3aa: ASSFGWRNTEAF